Below, 11 T cell receptor beta chains from the same sample are listed, as sequenced in a study of OX40 agonist ivuxolimab in advanced cancers. Some clones are missing from TCRdb's copy, which holds only in-frame ones; the method was immunoSEQ multiplex PCR. The sample shows approximately 37,000 clones, roughly 84% of them seen only once. Sequences were derived from CD4+ or CD8+ T cells sorted from blood, sampled in a trial of the OX40 agonist ivuxolimab. Receptor source: an adult with an advanced solid tumor such as melanoma, head and neck, liver or kidney cancer.

This chain joins TRBV11-2 and TRBJ2-2; 11 positions match TRBD2. V lost 5 bases to trimming and J lost 4 bases; unmatched junction nucleotides: 9. The CDR3 has 17 amino acids. Germline CDR1 is SGHAT and CDR2 is FQNNGV. The CDR3 is CASSRRVLAGATGELFF. The CDR3 coding sequence is TGTGCCAGCAGCAGAAGGGTACTAGCGGGAGCCACCGGGGAGCTGTTTTTT.

V and J are TRBV7-9 and TRBJ2-1; TRBD2 matches 15 bases. CDR1 SEHNR and CDR2 FQNEAQ come from the germline V gene (reference sequence). Trimming cost V 5 bases and J 2 bases; bases outside gene matches: 10. The CDR3 covers 19 residues. The chain's CDR3 is CASSPRTSGRGGPYNEQFF. The CDR3, as DNA: TGTGCCAGCAGCCCACGGACTAGCGGGAGGGGAGGCCCCTACAATGAGCAGTTCTTC.

The genes are TRBV18 and TRBJ2-1; 12 bases line up with TRBD2. There are 16 residues in the CDR3. The ends lost 0 bases at V and 8 bases at J; junction bases unmatched: 5. The V gene's germline CDR1 is KGHSH and CDR2 LQKENI. CDR3 region: CASSPPGLAGIHEQFF. DNA of the CDR3: TGTGCCAGCTCACCACCCGGACTAGCGGGAATACATGAGCAGTTCTTC. The full variable domain, completed using reference TRBV18 and TRBJ2-1, is NAGVMQNPRHLVRRRGQEARLRCSPMKGHSHVYWYRQLPEEGLKFMVYLQKENIIDESGMPKERFSAEFPKEGPSILRIQQVVRGDSAAYFCASSPPGLAGIHEQFFGPGTRLTVL.

The J gene is TRBJ2-3, the V gene TRBV29-1, with TRBD2 matching 7 bases. Per germline, CDR1 SQVTM and CDR2 ANQGSEA. This CDR3 is built from 12 residues. DNA for the CDR3: TGCAGTGAGACTAGCCTCACAGATACGCAGTATTTT. Translated: CSETSLTDTQYF.

This clone was detected only once. The gene calls are TRBV9 and TRBJ2-7, with 11 bases identical to TRBD2. The length of the CDR3 is 14 residues. Germline trimming cut 0 bases from V and 8 bases from J; bases unmatched to any gene: 4. Looked up from germline, CDR1 is SGDLS and CDR2 is YYNGEE. The CDR3 sequence is CASSVALAGAQQYF. CDR3 in DNA: TGTGCCAGCAGCGTAGCACTAGCGGGAGCTCAGCAGTACTTC.

V usage is TRBV18 and J usage is TRBJ2-7; a weak D match, TRBD1 (5 bases). The germline gives CDR1 KGHSH, CDR2 LQKENI. V dropped 2 bases and J dropped 3 bases, with 11 bases sitting between them. The length of the CDR3 is 14 residues. The CDR3, as DNA: TGTGCCAGCTCACCAGTCCAGGGTTACTACGAGCAGTACTTC. This gives the protein CASSPVQGYYEQYF.

The genes are TRBV10-3 and TRBJ2-6; D is ambiguous. This CDR3 is 17 amino acids long. V lost 7 bases, J lost 1 base, and 17 bases lay in between. Germline V gives CDR1 ENHRY, CDR2 SYGVKD. The CDR3: CAIKPHTQLSGANVLTF. CDR3 bases: TGTGCCATCAAACCCCACACCCAACTATCTGGGGCCAACGTCCTGACTTTC.

The J gene is TRBJ2-5, the V gene TRBV7-8; TRBD1 aligns across 8 bases. The DNA matches TRBJ2-7 better at its end, which makes the J call doubtful. This CDR3 comprises 17 residues. In germline, CDR1 is SGHVS, CDR2 FQNEAQ. CDR3 in DNA: TGTGCCAGCAGCTTAGGGAGAACAGGGGGGAAGAATTACGAGCAGTACTTC. It specifies CASSLGRTGGKNYEQYF.

The chain recombines TRBV5-4 with TRBJ1-2; D gene unclear. Germline assignment: CDR1 SGHNT and CDR2 YYREEE (reference sequence). Trimming shortened V by 2 bases and J by 8 bases, and 13 bases separated the two germline ends. The CDR3 totals 13 residues. The CDR3 is CASSFPRGRGYTF. The CDR3 DNA sequence: TGTGCCAGCAGCTTCCCCCGTGGGCGCGGCTACACCTTC.

Judged by abundance, this clone is medium-sized. J is TRBJ1-5 and V is TRBV16; 8 nucleotides agree with TRBD1. The CDR3 covers 15 residues. Germline V CDR1 and CDR2: KGHSY, FQNENV. V gave up 3 bases and J gave up 4 bases; unmatched junction bases: 5. CDR3 DNA: TGTGCCAGCAGCCACCGGGGACAGGTGAATCAGCCCCAGCATTTT. Translation: CASSHRGQVNQPQHF.

V is TRBV18 and J is TRBJ1-1, with TRBD1 matching over 8 bases. This CDR3 spans 17 amino acids. The germline CDR1 and CDR2 sequences are KGHSH and LQKENI. The junction had 10 bases not matched to a gene; V was cut back by 3 bases and J by 1 base. CDR3 loop: CASSPPSATGGNTEAFF. The CDR3 DNA follows: TGTGCCAGCTCACCGCCGTCCGCTACAGGGGGGAACACTGAAGCTTTCTTT.